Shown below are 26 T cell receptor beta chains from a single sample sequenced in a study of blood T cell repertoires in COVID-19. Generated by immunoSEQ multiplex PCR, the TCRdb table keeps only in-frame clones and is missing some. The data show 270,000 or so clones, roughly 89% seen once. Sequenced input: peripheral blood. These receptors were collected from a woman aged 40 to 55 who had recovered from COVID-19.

CDR3 region: CASSLGLAGGQETQYF. In nucleotides, the CDR3 is TGTGCCAGCAGCTTGGGACTAGCGGGAGGGCAAGAGACCCAGTACTTC. The rearrangement joins TRBV5-4 to TRBJ2-5; 14 bases match TRBD2. The V gene's germline CDR1 is SGHNT and CDR2 YYREEE (reference sequence). V lost 0 bases and J lost 2; bases outside the gene matches: 0. The CDR3 has 16 amino acids.

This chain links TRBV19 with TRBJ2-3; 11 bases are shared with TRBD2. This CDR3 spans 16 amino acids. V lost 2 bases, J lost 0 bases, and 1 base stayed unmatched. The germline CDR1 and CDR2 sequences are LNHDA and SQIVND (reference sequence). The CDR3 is CASSIPSGGSTDTQYF. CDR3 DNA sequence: TGTGCCAGTAGTATACCTAGCGGGGGGAGCACAGATACGCAGTATTTT. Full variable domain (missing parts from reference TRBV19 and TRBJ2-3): DGGITQSPKYLFRKEGQNVTLSCEQNLNHDAMYWYRQDPGQGLRLIYYSQIVNDFQKGDIAEGYSVSREKKESFPLTVTSAQKNPTAFYLCASSIPSGGSTDTQYFGPGTRLTVL.

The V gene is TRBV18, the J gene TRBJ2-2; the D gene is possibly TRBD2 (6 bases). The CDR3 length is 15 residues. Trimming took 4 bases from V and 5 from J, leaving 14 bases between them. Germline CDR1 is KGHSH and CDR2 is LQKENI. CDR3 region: CASSQRDLRTGELFF. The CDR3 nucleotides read TGTGCCAGCTCACAACGGGACTTAAGAACCGGGGAGCTGTTTTTT.

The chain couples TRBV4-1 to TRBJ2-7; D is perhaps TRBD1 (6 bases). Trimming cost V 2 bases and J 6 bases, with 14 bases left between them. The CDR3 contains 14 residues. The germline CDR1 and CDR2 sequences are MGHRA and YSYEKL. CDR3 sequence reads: CASSQITTGREQYF. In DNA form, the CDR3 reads TGCGCCAGCAGCCAAATAACTACAGGGCGCGAGCAGTACTTC.

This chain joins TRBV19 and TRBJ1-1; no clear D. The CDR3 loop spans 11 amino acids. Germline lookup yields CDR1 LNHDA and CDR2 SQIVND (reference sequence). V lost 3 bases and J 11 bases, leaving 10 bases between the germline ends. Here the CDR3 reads CASSIGAWAFF. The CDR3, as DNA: TGTGCCAGTAGTATCGGTGCATGGGCTTTCTTT.

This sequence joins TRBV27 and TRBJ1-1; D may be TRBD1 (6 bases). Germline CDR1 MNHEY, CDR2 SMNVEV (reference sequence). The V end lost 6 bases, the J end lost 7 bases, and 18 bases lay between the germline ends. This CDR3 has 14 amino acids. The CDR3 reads CASSRSRGRGEAFF. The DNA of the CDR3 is TGTGCCAGCAGCCGCTCCAGGGGTAGGGGTGAAGCTTTCTTT.

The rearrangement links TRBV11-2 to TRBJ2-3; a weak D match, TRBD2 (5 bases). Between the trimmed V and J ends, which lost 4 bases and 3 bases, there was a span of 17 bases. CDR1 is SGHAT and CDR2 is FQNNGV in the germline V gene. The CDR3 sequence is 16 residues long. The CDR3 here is CASSYPHYGKTDTQYF. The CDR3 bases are TGTGCCAGCAGCTACCCACATTACGGGAAGACAGATACGCAGTATTTT.

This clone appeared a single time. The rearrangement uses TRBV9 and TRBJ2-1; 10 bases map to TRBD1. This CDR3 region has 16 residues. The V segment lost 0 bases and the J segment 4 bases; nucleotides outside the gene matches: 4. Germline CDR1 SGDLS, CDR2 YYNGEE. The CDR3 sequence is CASSVGGTGDYNEQFF. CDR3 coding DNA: TGTGCCAGCAGCGTAGGCGGGACAGGGGATTACAATGAGCAGTTCTTC.

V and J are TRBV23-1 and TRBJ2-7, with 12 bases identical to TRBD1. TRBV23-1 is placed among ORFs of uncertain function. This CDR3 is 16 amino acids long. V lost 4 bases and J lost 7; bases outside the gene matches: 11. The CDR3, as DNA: TGCGCCAGCAGTCTGCCCGACGGGACAGGGGGCCGTGAGCAGTACTTC. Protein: CASSLPDGTGGREQYF.

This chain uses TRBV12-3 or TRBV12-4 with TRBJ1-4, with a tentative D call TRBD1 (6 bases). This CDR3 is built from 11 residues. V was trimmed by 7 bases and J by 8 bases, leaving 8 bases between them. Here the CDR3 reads CASTQGEKLFF. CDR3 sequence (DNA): TGTGCCAGCACCCAGGGGGAAAAACTGTTTTTT.

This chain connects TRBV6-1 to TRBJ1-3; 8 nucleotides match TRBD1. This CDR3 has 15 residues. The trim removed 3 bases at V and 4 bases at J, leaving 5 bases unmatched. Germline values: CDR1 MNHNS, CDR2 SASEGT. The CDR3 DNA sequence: TGTGCCAGCAGTGATTTGACAGGGGTGGGAAACACCATATATTTT. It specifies CASSDLTGVGNTIYF.

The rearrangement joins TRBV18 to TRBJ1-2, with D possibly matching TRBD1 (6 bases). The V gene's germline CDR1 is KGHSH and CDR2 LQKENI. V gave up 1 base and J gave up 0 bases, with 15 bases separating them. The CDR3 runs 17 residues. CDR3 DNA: TGTGCCAGCTCACCACTTGACAGGCCAGGAGCTAACTATGGCTACACCTTC. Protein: CASSPLDRPGANYGYTF.

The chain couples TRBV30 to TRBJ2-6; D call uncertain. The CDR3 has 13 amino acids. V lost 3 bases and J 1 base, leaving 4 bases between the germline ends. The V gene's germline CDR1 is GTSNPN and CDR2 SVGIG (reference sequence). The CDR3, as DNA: TGTGCCTGGAGCACATCTGGGGCCAACGTCCTGACTTTC. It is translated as CAWSTSGANVLTF.

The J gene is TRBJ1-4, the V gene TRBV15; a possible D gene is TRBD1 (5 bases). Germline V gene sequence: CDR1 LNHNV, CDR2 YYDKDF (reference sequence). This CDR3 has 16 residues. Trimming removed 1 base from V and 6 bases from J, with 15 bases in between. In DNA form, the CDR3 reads TGTGCCACCAGCAGAGGCCAAGGGGAGGTGGATGAAAAACTGTTTTTT. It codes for CATSRGQGEVDEKLFF.

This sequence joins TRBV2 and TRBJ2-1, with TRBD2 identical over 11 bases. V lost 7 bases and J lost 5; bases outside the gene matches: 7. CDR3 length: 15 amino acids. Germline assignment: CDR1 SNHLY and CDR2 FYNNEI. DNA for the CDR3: TGTGCCAGCAAAGCAGGGACTAGCGGAAACAATGAGCAGTTCTTC. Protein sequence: CASKAGTSGNNEQFF.

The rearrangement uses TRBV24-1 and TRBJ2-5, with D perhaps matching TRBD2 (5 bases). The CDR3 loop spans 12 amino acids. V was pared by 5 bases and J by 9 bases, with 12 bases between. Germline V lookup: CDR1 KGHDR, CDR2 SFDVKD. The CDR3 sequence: CATSAATGAQYF. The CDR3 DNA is TGTGCCACCAGTGCCGCGACCGGGGCCCAGTACTTC.

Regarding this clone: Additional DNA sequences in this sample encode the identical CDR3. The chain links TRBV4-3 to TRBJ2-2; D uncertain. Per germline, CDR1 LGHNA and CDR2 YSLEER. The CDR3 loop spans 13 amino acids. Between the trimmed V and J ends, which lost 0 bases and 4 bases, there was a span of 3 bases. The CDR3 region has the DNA TGCGCCAGCAGCCAAGATAGCACCGGGGAGCTGTTTTTT. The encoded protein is CASSQDSTGELFF.

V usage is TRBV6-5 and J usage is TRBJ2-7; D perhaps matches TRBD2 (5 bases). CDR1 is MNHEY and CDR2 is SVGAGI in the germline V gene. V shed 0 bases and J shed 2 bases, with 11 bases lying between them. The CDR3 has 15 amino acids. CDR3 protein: CASSYSADGTYEQYF. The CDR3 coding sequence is TGTGCCAGCAGTTACTCGGCAGACGGGACCTACGAGCAGTACTTC.

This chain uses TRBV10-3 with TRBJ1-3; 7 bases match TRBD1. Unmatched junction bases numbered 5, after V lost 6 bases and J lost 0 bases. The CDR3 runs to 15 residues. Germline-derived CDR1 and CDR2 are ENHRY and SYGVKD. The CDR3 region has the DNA TGTGCCATCAGCCCCGACAGGGTCTCTGGAAACACCATATATTTT. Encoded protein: CAISPDRVSGNTIYF.

The CDR3 DNA is TGTGCCAGCAGCCAACTGGGGGGTAGCACAGATACGCAGTATTTT. Residues: CASSQLGGSTDTQYF. The chain is built from TRBV4-2 and TRBJ2-3, with D maybe TRBD2 (6 bases). The germline V gene encodes CDR1 LGHNA and CDR2 YNFKEQ. The V end was cut by 2 bases, the J end by 0 bases, with 9 bases between. The CDR3 loop spans 15 amino acids.

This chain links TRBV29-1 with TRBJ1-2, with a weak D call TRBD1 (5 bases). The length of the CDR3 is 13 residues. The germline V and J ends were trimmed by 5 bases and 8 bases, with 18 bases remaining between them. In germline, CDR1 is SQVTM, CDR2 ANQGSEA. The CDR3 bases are TGCAGCGTTCACGCGCAGGGTGAGCAGGGCTACACCTTC. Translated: CSVHAQGEQGYTF. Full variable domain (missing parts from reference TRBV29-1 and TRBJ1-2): SAVISQKPSRDICQRGTSLTIQCQVDSQVTMMFWYRQQPGQSLTLIATANQGSEATYESGFVIDKFPISRPNLTFSTLTVSNMSPEDSSIYLCSVHAQGEQGYTFGSGTRLTVV.

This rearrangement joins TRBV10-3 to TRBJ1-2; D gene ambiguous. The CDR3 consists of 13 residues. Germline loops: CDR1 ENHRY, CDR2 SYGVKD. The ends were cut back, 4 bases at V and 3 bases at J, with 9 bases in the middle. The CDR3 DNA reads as TGTGCCATCAGTGTGAAGGCGGACTATGGCTACACCTTC. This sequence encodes CAISVKADYGYTF.

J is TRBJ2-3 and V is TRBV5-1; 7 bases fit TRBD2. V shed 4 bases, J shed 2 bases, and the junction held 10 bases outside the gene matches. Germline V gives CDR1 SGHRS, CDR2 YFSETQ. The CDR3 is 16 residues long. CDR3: CASSPRAGLDTDTQYF. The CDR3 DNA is TGCGCCAGCAGCCCTAGAGCGGGGTTAGACACAGATACGCAGTATTTT.

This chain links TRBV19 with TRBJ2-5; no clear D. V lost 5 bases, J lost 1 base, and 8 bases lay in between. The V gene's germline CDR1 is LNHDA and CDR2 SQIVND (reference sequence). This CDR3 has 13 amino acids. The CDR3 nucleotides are TGTGCCAGTAGTTTTAGAACCCAAGAGACCCAGTACTTC. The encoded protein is CASSFRTQETQYF.

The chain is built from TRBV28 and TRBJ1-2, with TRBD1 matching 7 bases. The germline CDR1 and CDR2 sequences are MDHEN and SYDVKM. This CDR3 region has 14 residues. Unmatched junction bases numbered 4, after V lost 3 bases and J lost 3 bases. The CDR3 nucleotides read TGTGCCAGCAGTTTTGAGGGGGCTGACTATGGCTACACCTTC. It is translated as CASSFEGADYGYTF.

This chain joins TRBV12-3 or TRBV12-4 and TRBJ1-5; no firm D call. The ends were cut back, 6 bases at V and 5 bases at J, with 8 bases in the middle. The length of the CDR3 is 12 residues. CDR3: CASRADHQPQHF. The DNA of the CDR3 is TGTGCCAGCAGGGCAGATCATCAGCCCCAGCATTTT.